This T cell receptor (beta chain) was obtained from a study of shared clonotypes between healthy human individuals. On the study more broadly: CD4 naive and CD4 memory each took three plates per donor, while CD8 naive took two and CD8 memory one. Whole-study findings and limits: Clonotype sharing among donors likely depends on sequencing depth.

This clone showed up just once. Its antigen is not known. The CDR3 runs 16 residues. V dropped 6 bases and J dropped 6 bases, with 20 bases sitting between them. The germline gives CDR1 KGHSH, CDR2 LQKENI. As processed by the authors: Junction-only sequences without quality scores were provided by ImmunoSEQ, so filtering was different. The data were produced by immunoSEQ multiplex PCR, yet TCRdb's version contains in-frame clones alone and is incomplete. The V and J calls and clone size are taken from that table; D and trimming were inferred from the DNA. The sample lists 330,000 or so clones; more than 60% were seen once.

Sequenced sample: memory CD4+ T cells sorted from blood. Subset reported: CD45RA-negative fraction. The chain has TRBV18 and TRBJ2-2; D remains unclear. The source is a man between 25 and 39 years old in good health. CDR3 in DNA: TGTGCCAGCTCTCATAAGGCGTATCAATGGGCCGGGGAGCTGTTTTTT. Translating it yields CASSHKAYQWAGELFF.